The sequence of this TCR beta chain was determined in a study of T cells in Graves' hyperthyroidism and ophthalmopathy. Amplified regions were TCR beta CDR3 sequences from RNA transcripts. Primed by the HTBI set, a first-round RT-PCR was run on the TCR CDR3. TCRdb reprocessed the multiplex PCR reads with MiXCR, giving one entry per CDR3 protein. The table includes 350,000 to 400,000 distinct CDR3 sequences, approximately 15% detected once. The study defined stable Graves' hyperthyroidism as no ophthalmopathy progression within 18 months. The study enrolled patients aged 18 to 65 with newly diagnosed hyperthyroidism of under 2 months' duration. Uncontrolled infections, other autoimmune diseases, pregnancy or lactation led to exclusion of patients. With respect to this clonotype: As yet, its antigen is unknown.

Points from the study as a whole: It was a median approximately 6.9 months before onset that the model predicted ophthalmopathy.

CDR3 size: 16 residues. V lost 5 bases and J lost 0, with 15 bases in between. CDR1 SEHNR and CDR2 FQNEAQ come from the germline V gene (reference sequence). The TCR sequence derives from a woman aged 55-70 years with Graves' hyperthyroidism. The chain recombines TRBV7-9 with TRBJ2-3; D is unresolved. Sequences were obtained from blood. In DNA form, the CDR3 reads TGTGCCAGCAGCCCTCGACTGGGCCCTAGCACAGATACGCAGTATTTT. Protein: CASSPRLGPSTDTQYF. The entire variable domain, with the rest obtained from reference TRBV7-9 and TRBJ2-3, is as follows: DTGVSQNPRHKITKRGQNVTFRCDPISEHNRLYWYRQTLGQGPEFLTYFQNEAQLEKSRLLSDRFSAERPKGSFSTLEIQRTEQGDSAMYLCASSPRLGPSTDTQYFGPGTRLTVL.